This record covers a single TCR beta chain. Antigen specificity is unknown. TCRdb's copy holds only in-frame clones and misses some; the assay was immunoSEQ multiplex PCR. The sample lists about 12,000 clones, roughly three quarters occurring once. Before the COVID-19 pandemic, during about 2010-2018, CD4+ T cells were taken from unexposed donors. The cells were cultured for approximately ten days before CD4+ T cells were isolated. Unexposed-donor CD4+ T cells were probed with SARS-CoV-2 S/N and four cold-coronavirus spikes, cells permitting. Germline CDR1 reads ENHRY; CDR2 reads SYGVKD. CDR3 length equals 15 residues. Trimming removed 4 bases from V and 4 bases from J, with 11 bases in between. These data originate in a study of CD4 T cells in relation to SARS-CoV-2 and coronaviruses. Study-wide background: TCR beta CDR3s were sequenced after roughly ten-day antigen culture of PBMCs. General study findings and limits: In around 67% of donors, memory CD4+ clonotypes crossrecognized SARS-CoV-2 and at least one common cold coronavirus spike.

This receptor was identified in a human donor in good health. The V call is TRBV10-3, the J call TRBJ2-6; possibly TRBD2 for D (5 bases). Sequencing was done on a sample of CD4+ T cells from PBMCs, cultured in vitro. The CDR3 DNA is TGTGCCATCAGTGTTGAGGGCTCCGGGGCCAACGTCCTGACTTTC. This translates into CAISVEGSGANVLTF.